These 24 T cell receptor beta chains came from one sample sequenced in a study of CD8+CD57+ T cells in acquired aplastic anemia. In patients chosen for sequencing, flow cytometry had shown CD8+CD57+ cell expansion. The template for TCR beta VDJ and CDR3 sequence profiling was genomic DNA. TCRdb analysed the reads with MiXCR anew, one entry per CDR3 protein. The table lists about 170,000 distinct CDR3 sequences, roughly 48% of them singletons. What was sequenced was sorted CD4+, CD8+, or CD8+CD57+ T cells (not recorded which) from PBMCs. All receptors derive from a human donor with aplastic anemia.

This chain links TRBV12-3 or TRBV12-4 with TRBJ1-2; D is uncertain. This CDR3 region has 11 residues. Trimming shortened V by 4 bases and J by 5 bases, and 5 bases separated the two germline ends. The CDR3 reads CASSYVYGYTF. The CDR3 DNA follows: TGTGCCAGCAGTTACGTGTATGGCTACACCTTC.

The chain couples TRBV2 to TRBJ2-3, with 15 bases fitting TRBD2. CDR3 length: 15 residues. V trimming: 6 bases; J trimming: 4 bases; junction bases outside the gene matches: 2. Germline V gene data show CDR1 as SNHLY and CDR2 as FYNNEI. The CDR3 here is CASRGLAGGADTQYF. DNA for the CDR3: TGTGCCAGCAGAGGACTAGCGGGGGGGGCAGATACGCAGTATTTT.

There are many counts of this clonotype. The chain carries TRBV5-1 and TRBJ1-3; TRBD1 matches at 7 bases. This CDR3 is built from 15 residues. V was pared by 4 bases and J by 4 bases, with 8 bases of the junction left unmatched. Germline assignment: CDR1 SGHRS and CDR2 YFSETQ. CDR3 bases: TGCGCCAGCAGCAACCGGGACAGAGAGGGAAACACCATATATTTT. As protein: CASSNRDREGNTIYF.

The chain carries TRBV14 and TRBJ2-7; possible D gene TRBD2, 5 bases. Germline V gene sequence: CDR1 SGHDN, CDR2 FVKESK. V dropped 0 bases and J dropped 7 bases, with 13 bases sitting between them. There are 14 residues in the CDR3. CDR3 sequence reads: CASSQEGRSGEQYF. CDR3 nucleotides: TGTGCCAGCAGCCAAGAGGGCCGGTCGGGGGAGCAGTACTTC.

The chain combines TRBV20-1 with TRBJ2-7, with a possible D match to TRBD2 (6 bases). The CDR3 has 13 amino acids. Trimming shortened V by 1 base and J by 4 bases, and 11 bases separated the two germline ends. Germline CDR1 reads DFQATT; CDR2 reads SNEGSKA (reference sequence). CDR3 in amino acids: CSARGAGRYEQYF. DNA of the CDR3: TGCAGTGCTAGAGGAGCGGGCAGATACGAGCAGTACTTC.

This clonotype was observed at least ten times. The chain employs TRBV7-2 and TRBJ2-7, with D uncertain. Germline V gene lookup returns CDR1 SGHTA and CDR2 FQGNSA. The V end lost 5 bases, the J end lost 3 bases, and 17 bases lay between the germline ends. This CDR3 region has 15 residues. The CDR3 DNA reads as TGTGCCAGCAGCCCCCCCGGTCGGTTCGTCTACGAGCAGTACTTC. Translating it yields CASSPPGRFVYEQYF.

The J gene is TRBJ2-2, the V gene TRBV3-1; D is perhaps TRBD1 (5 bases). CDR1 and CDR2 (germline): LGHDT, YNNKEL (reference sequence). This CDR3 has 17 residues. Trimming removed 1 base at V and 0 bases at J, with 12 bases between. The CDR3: CASSQGSGPSNTGELFF. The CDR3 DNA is TGTGCCAGCAGCCAAGGGTCAGGGCCATCGAACACCGGGGAGCTGTTTTTT.

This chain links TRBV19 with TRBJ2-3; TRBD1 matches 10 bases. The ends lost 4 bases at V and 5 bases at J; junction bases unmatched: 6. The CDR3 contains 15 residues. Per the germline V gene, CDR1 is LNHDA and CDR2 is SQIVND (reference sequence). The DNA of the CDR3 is TGTGCCAGTAGTACCGGGACAGGGGTAGTAGATACGCAGTATTTT. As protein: CASSTGTGVVDTQYF.

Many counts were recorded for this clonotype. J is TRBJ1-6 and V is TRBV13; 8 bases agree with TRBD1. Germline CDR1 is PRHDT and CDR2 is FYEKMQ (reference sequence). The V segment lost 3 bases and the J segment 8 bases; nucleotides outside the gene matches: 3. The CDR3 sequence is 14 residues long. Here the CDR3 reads CASSFGTGDSPLHF. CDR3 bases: TGTGCCAGCAGCTTCGGGACAGGTGATTCACCCCTCCACTTT.

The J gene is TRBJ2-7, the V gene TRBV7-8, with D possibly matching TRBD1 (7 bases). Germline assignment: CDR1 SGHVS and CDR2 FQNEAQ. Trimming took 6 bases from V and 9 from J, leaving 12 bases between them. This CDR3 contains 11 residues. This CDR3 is CASSFQGGQYF. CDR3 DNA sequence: TGTGCCAGCAGTTTCCAGGGGGGGCAGTACTTC.

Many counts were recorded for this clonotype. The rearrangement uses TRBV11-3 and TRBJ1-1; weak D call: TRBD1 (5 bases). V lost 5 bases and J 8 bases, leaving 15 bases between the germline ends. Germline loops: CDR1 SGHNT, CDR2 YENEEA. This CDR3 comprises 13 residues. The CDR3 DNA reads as TGTGCCAGCAGCCCAGGGAGGGTAGCGGAAGCTTTCTTT. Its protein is CASSPGRVAEAFF.

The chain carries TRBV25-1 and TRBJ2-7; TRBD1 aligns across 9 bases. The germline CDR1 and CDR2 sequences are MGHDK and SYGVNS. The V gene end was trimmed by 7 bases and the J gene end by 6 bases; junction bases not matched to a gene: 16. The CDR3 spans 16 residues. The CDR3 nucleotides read TGTGCCAGCATTCGAGGCACCGGGACAGGGCCCTCCGAGCAGTACTTC. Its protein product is CASIRGTGTGPSEQYF.

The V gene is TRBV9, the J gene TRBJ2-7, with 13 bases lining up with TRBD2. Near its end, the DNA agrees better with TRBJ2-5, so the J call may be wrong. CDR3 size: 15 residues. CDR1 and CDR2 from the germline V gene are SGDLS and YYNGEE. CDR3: CASSEGTSGIETQYF. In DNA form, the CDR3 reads TGTGCCAGCAGCGAAGGGACTAGCGGGATAGAGACCCAGTACTTC.

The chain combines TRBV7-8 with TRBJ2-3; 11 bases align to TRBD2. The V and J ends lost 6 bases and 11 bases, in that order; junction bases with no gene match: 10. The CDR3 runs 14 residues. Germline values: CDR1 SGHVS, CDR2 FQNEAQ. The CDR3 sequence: CASRYRLAGTEQYF. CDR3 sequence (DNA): TGTGCCAGCAGGTACCGACTAGCGGGGACGGAGCAGTATTTT.

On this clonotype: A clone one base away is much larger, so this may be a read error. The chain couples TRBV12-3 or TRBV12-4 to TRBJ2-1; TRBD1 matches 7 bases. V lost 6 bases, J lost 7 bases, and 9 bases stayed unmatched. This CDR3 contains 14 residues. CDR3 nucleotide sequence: TGTGCCAGCAGACTGCCGGGACAGTCAAATGAGCAGTTCTTC. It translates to CASRLPGQSNEQFF.

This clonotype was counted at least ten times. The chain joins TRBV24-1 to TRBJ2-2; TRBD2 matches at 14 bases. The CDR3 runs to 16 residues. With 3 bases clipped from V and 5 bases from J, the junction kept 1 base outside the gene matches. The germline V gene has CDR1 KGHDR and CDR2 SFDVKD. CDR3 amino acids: CATSDRTSGGTGELFF. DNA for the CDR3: TGTGCCACCAGTGATCGGACTAGCGGGGGGACCGGGGAGCTGTTTTTT.

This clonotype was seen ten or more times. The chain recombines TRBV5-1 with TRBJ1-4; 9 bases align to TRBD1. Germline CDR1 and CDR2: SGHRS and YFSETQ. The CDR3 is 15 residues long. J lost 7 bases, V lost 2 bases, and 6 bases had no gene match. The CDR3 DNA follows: TGCGCCAGCAGCTTATCCGGGACAGGGCGTGAAAAACTGTTTTTT. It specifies CASSLSGTGREKLFF.

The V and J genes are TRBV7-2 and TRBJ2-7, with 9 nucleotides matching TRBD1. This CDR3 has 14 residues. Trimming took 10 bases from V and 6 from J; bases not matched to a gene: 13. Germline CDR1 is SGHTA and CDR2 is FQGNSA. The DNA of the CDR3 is TGTGCCACAGAAGGCCGGACAGGGGTTGGCGAGCAGTACTTC. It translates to CATEGRTGVGEQYF.

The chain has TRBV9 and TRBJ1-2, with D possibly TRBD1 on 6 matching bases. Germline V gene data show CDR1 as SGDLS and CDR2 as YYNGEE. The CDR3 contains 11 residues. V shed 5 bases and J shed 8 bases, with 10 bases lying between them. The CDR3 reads CASSSRGGYTF. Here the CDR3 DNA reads TGTGCCAGCAGTTCCAGGGGAGGCTACACCTTC.

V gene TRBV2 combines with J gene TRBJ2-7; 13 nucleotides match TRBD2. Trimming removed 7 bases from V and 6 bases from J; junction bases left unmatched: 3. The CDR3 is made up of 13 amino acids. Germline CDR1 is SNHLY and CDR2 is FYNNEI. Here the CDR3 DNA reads TGTGCCAGCACCCGGACTAGCGGGAGCGAGCAGTACTTC. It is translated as CASTRTSGSEQYF.

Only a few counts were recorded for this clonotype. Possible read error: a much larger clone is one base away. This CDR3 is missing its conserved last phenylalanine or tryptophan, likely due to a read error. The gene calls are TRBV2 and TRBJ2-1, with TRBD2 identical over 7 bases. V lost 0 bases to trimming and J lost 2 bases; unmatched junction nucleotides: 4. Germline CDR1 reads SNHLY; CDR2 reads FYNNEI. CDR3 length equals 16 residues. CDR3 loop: CASSEAGRGTYNEQFL. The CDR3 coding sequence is TGTGCCAGCAGTGAAGCCGGGCGGGGGACCTACAATGAGCAGTTCCTC.

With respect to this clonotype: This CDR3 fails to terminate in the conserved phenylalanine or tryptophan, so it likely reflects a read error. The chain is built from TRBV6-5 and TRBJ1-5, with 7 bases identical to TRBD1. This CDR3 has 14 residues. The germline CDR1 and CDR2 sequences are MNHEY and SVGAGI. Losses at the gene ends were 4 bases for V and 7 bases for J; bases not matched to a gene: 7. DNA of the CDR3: TGTGCCAGCAGTTCAGGGGGGAAGGGGCAGCCCCAGCATCTT. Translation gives CASSSGGKGQPQHL.

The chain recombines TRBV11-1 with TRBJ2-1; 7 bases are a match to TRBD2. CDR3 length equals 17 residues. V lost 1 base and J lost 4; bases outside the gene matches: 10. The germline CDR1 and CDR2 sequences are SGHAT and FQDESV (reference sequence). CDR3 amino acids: CASSLGIAGTVYNEQFF. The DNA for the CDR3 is TGTGCCAGCAGCTTAGGCATAGCGGGCACCGTTTACAATGAGCAGTTCTTC.

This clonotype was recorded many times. The chain's CDR3 is CSARRGGMNTEAFF. Written as DNA, the CDR3 is TGCAGTGCTAGGAGAGGGGGTATGAACACTGAAGCTTTCTTT. The chain joins TRBV20-1 to TRBJ1-1; possible D gene TRBD1, 6 bases. V lost 3 bases, J lost 0 bases, and 11 bases lay in between. This CDR3 contains 14 residues. The V gene's germline CDR1 is DFQATT and CDR2 SNEGSKA (reference sequence).